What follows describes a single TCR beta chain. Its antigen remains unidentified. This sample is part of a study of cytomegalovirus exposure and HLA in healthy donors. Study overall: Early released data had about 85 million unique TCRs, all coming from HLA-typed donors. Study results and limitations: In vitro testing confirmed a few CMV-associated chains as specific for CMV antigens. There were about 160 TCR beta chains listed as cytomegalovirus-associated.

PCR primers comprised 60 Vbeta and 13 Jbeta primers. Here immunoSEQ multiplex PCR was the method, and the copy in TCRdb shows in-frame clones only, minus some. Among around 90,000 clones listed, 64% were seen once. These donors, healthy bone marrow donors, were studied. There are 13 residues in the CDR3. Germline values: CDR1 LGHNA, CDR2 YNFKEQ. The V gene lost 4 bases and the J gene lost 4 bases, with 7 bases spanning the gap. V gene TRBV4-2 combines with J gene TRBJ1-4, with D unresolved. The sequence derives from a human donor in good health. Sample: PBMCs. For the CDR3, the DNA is TGTGCCAGCAGCCCGGTGATTAATGAAAAACTGTTTTTT. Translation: CASSPVINEKLFF.